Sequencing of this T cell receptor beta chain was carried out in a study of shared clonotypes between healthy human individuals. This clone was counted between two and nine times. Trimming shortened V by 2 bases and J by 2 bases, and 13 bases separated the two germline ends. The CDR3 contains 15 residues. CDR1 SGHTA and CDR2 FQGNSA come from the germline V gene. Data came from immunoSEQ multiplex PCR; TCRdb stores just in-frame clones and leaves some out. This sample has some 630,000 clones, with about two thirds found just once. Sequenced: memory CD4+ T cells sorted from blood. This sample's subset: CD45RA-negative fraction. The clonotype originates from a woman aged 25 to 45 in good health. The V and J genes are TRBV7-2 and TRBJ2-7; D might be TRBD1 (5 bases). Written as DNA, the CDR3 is TGTGCCAGCAGCTTAATCTCAGGGTACGCCTACGAGCAGTACTTC. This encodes CASSLISGYAYEQYF.